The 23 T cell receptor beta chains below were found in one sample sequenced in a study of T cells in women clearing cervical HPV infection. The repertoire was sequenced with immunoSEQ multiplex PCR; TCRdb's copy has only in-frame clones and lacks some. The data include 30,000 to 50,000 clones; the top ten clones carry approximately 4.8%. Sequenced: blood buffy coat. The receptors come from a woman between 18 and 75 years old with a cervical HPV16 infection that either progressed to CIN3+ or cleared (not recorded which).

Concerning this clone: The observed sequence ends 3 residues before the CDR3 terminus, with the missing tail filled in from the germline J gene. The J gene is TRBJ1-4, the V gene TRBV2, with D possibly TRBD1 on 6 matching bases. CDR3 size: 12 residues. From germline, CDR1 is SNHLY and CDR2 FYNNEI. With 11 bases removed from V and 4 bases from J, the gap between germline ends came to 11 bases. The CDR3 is CAEGVGNEKLFF. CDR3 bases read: TGTGCCGAGGGGGTGGGTAATGAAAAA.

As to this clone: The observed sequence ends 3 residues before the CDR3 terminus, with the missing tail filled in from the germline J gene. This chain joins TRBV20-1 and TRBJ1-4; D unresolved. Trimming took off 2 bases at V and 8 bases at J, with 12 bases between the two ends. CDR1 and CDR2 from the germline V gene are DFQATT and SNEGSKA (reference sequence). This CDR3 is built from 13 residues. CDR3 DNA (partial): TGCAGTGCTAGACAGAACCAAGAGGAAAAA. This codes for CSARQNQEEK. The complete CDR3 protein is CSARQNQEEKLFF.

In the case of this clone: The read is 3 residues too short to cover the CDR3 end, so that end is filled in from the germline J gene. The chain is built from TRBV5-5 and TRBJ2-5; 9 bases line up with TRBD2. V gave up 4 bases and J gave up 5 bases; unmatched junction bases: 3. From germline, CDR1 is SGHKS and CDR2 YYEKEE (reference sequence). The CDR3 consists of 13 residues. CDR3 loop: CASSRTSVETQYF. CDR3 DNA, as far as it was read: TGTGCCAGCAGCAGGACTAGCGTCGAGACC.

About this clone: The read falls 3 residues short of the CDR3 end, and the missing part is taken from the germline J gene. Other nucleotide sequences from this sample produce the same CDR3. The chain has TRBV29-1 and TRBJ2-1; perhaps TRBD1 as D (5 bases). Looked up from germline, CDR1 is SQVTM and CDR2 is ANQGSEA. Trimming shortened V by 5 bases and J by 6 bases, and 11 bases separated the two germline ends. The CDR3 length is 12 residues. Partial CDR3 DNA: TGCAGCGTTAGGCAGGGCCCCAATGAG. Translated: CSVRQGPNE. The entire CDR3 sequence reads CSVRQGPNEQFF.

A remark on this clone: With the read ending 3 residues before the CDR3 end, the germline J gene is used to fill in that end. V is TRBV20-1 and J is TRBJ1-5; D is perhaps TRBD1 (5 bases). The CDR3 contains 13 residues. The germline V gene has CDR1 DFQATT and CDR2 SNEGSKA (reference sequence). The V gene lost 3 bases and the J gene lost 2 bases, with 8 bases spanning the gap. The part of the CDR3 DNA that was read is TGCAGTGCTAGCGGGGGACGCAATCAGCCC. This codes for CSASGGRNQP. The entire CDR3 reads CSASGGRNQPQHF.

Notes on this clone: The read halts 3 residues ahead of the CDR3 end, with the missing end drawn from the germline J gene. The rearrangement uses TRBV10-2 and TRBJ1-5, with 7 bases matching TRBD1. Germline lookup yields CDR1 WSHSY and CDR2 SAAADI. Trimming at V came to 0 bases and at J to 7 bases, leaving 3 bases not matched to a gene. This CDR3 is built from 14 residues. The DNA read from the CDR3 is TGCGCCAGCAGTGAGTCCACAGGGGTACAGCCC. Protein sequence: CASSESTGVQP. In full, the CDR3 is CASSESTGVQPQHF.

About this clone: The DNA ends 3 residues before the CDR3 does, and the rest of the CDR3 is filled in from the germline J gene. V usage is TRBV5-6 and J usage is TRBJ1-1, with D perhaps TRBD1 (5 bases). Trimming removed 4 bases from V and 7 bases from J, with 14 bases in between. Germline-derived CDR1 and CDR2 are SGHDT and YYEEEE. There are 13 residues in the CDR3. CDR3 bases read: TGTGCCAGCAGCGCCAACACAGGCCTTGAA. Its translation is CASSANTGLE. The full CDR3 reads CASSANTGLEAFF.

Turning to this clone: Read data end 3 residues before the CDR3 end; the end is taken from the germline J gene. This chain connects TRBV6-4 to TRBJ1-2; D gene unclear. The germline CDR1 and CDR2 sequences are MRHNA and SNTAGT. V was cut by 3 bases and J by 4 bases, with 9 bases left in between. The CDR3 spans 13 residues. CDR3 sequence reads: CASSESGSYGYTF. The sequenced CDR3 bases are TGTGCCAGCAGTGAATCCGGGTCCTATGGC.

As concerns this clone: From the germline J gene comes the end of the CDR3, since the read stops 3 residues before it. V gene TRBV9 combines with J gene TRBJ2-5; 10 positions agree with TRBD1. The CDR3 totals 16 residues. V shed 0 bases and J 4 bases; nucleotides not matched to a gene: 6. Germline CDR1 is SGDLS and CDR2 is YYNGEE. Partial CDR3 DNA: TGTGCCAGCAGCGTAGAGGGACAGGGGAGGTTAGAGACC. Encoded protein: CASSVEGQGRLET. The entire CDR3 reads CASSVEGQGRLETQYF.

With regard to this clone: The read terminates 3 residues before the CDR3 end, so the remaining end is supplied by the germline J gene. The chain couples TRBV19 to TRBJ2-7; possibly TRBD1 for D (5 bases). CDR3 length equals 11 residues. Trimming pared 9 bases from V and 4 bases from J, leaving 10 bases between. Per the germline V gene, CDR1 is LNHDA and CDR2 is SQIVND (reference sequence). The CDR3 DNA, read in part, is TGTGCCAGCATGGACAAATACGAG. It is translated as CASMDKYE. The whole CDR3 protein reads CASMDKYEQYF.

Partial CDR3 DNA: TGTGCCATCAGTGAGGCCAACAGGGGGGGCACCGGGGAG. Amino acids: CAISEANRGGTGE. Given in full, the CDR3 is CAISEANRGGTGELFF. The gene calls are TRBV10-3 and TRBJ2-2; D is possibly TRBD1 (8 bases). Read data end 3 residues before the CDR3 end; the end is taken from the germline J gene. CDR3 size: 16 residues. V was clipped by 2 bases and J by 4 bases, with 14 bases between them. Germline V gene lookup returns CDR1 ENHRY and CDR2 SYGVKD.

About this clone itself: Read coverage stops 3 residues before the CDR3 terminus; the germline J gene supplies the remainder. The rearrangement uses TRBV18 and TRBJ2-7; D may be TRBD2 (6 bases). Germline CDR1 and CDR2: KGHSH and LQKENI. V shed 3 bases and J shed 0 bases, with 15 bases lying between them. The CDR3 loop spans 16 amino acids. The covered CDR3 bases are TGTGCCAGCTCACCGGGCCTATCGGGGGTCTCCTACGAG. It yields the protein CASSPGLSGVSYE. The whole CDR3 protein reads CASSPGLSGVSYEQYF.

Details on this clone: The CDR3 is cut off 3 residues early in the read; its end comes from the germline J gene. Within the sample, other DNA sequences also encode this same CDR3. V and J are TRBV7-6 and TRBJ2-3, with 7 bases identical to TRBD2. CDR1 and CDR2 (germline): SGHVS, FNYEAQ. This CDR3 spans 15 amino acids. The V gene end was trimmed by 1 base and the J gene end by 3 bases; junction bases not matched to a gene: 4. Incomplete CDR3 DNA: TGTGCCAGCAGCTTAGTGGGCGGGGGTACAGATACG. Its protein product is CASSLVGGGTDT. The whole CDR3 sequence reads CASSLVGGGTDTQYF.

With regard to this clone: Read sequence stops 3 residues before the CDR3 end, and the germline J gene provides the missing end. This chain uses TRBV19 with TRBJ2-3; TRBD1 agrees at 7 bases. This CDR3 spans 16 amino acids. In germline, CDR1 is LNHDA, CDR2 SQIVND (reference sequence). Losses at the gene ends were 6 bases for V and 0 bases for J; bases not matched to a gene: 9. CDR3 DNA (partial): TGTGCCAGTAGACTATACGGGACAGCTAGCACAGATACG. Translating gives CASRLYGTASTDT. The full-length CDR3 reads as CASRLYGTASTDTQYF. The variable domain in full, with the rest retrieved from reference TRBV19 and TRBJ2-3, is DGGITQSPKYLFRKEGQNVTLSCEQNLNHDAMYWYRQDPGQGLRLIYYSQIVNDFQKGDIAEGYSVSREKKESFPLTVTSAQKNPTAFYLCASRLYGTASTDTQYFGPGTRLTVL.

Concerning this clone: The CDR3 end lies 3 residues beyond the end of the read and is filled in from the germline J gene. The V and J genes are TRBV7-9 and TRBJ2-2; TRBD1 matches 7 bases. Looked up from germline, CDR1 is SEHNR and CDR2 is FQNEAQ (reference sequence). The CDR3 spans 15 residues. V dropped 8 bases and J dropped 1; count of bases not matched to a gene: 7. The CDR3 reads CASGWGQLNTGELFF. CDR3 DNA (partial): TGTGCCAGCGGATGGGGACAGTTGAACACCGGGGAG.

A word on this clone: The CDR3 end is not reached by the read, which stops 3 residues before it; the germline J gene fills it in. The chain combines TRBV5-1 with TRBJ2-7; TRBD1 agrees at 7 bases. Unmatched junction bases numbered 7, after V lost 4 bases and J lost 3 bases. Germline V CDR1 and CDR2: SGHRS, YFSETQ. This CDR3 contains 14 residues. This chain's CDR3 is CASSSRQGDYEQYF. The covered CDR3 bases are TGCGCCAGCAGCAGCCGACAGGGAGACTACGAG.

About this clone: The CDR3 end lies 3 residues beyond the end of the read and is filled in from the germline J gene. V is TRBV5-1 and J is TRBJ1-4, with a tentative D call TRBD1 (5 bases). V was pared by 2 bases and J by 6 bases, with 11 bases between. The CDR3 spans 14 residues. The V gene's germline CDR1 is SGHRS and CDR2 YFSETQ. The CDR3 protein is CASSFAGEDEKLFF. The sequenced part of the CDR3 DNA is TGCGCCAGCAGCTTTGCGGGGGAAGATGAAAAA.

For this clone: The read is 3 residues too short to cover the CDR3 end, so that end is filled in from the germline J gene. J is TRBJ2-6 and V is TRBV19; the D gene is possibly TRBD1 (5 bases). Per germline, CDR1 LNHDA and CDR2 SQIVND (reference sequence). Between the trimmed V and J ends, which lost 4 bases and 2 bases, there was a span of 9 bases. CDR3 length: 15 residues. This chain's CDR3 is CASSTQGPGANVLTF. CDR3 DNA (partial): TGTGCCAGTAGTACCCAGGGCCCTGGGGCCAACGTC.

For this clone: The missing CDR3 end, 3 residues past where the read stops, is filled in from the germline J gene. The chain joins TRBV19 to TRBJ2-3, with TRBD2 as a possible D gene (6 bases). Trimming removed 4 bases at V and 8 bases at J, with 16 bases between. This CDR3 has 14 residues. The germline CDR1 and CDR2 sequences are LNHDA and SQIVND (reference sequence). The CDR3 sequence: CASSRRGAEGTQYF. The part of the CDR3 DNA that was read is TGTGCCAGTAGTAGGCGGGGCGCCGAAGGTACG.

CDR3 bases read: TGTGCCAGCAACAATCAGGGGTTGTACACTGAA. Translating gives CASNNQGLYTE. From start to end, the CDR3 is CASNNQGLYTEAFF. The rearrangement uses TRBV13 and TRBJ1-1; a weak D match, TRBD1 (6 bases). The read terminates 3 residues before the CDR3 end, so the remaining end is supplied by the germline J gene. This CDR3 has 14 amino acids. The ends were cut back, 7 bases at V and 3 bases at J, with 15 bases in the middle. The germline V gene has CDR1 PRHDT and CDR2 FYEKMQ (reference sequence).

The CDR3 here is CASRIQGAGNYGYTF. The part of the CDR3 DNA that was read is TGTGCCAGCAGGATACAGGGGGCAGGCAACTATGGC. The J gene is TRBJ1-2, the V gene TRBV5-4, with 9 bases lining up with TRBD1. Read coverage stops 3 residues before the CDR3 terminus; the germline J gene supplies the remainder. Per the germline V gene, CDR1 is SGHNT and CDR2 is YYREEE (reference sequence). This CDR3 contains 15 residues. The V and J ends lost 5 bases and 2 bases, in that order; junction bases with no gene match: 7. Combining the CDR3 with reference TRBV5-4 and TRBJ1-2 gives the whole variable domain ETGVTQSPTHLIKTRGQQVTLRCSSQSGHNTVSWYQQALGQGPQFIFQYYREEENGRGNFPPRFSGLQFPNYSSELNVNALELDDSALYLCASRIQGAGNYGYTFGSGTRLTVV.

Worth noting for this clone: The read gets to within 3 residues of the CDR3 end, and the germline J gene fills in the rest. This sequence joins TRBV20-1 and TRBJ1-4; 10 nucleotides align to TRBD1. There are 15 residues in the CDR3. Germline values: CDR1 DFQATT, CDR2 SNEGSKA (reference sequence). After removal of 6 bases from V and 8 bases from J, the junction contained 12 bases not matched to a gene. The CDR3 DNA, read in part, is TGCAGTGCACGCCTGGGGGACAGGGGCATAGAAAAA. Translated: CSARLGDRGIEK. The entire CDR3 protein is CSARLGDRGIEKLFF.

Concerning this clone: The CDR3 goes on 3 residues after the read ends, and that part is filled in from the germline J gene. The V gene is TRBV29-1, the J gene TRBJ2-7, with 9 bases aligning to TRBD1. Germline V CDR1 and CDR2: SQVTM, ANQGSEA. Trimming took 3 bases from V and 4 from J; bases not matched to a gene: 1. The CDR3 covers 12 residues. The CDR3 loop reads CSVEGTGYEQYF. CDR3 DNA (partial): TGCAGCGTTGAGGGGACAGGGTACGAG.